These 26 T cell receptor beta chains were all obtained from the same sample, sequenced in a study of T cell responses to AZD1222 COVID-19 vaccine (dated by TCRdb to the early 2020s). What the time point label conveys for this sample: baseline before first vaccination. Libraries were constructed by the immunoSEQ multiplex PCR assay. TCRdb retrieved this table from immuneACCESS and kept in-frame rearrangements only. Not all clones are present; in checked studies, unresolved V genes account for under half, and no reason is known for the remainder. The sample table records 90,000 to 130,000 clones; roughly 84% of these occur just once. The ten largest clones take up 9.4% of the sample. Sequenced material: peripheral blood, taken on day 0 of AZD1222 vaccination. These TCRs come from an adult in good health.

This chain connects TRBV4-3 to TRBJ1-4; no clear D. Germline CDR1 LGHNA, CDR2 YSLEER. The V end lost 0 bases, the J end lost 10 bases, and 9 bases lay between the germline ends. The CDR3 consists of 13 residues. The CDR3 here is CASSQETRGKLFF. The CDR3 nucleotides read TGCGCCAGCAGCCAAGAGACAAGAGGAAAACTGTTTTTT.

The chain recombines TRBV7-2 with TRBJ2-5; D uncertain. CDR3 length: 14 amino acids. CDR1 is SGHTA, CDR2 FQGNSA, per germline. V was shortened by 5 bases and J by 5 bases, with 15 bases between the two germline ends. This CDR3 reads CASSAIDFGETQYF. CDR3 DNA: TGTGCCAGCAGCGCCATAGACTTCGGGGAGACCCAGTACTTC. Supplemented by reference TRBV7-2 and TRBJ2-5, the full variable domain reads GAGVSQSPSNKVTEKGKDVELRCDPISGHTALYWYRQSLGQGLEFLIYFQGNSAPDKSGLPSDRFSAERTGGSVSTLTIQRTQQEDSAVYLCASSAIDFGETQYFGPGTRLLVL.

This chain joins TRBV4-2 and TRBJ2-1; 11 bases agree with TRBD1. J was trimmed by 7 bases and V by 2 bases; bases with no gene match: 4. This CDR3 region has 15 residues. Germline CDR1 and CDR2: LGHNA and YNFKEQ. The CDR3 spells CASSQRGQGGNEQFF. For the CDR3, the DNA is TGTGCCAGCAGCCAACGGGGACAGGGGGGTAATGAGCAGTTCTTC.

The rearrangement uses TRBV5-1 and TRBJ2-7; D gene unclear. From germline, CDR1 is SGHRS and CDR2 YFSETQ. The V gene lost 0 bases and the J gene lost 8 bases, with 15 bases spanning the gap. This CDR3 comprises 14 residues. The DNA of the CDR3 is TGCGCCAGCAGCTTGGGGATGATCCTCGGCAAGCAGTACTTC. This codes for CASSLGMILGKQYF.

This chain connects TRBV19 to TRBJ1-1, with 10 bases fitting TRBD1. In germline, CDR1 is LNHDA, CDR2 SQIVND (reference sequence). With 5 bases clipped from V and 6 bases from J, the junction kept 9 bases outside the gene matches. The CDR3 consists of 15 residues. The CDR3: CASSGRTGGRAEAFF. As DNA, the CDR3 is TGTGCCAGTAGTGGGAGGACAGGGGGAAGGGCTGAAGCTTTCTTT.

This clone was found once. The rearrangement joins TRBV11-3 to TRBJ1-1; D gene ambiguous. Trimming stripped 0 bases from V and 1 base from J, with 6 bases between. The length of the CDR3 is 14 residues. Germline CDR1 is SGHNT and CDR2 is YENEEA. CDR3 residues: CASSLDGPNTEAFF. The CDR3, as DNA: TGTGCCAGCAGCTTAGATGGGCCGAACACTGAAGCTTTCTTT.

J is TRBJ2-7 and V is TRBV28; TRBD1 agrees at 9 bases. Germline V CDR1 and CDR2: MDHEN, SYDVKM. The V and J ends lost 7 bases and 5 bases, in that order; junction bases with no gene match: 9. The CDR3 sequence is 14 residues long. The CDR3 DNA is TGTGCCAGCATCTACGGGACAGGGTGGGACGAGCAGTACTTC. It is translated as CASIYGTGWDEQYF.

This chain connects TRBV2 to TRBJ1-5; tentative D call: TRBD1 (5 bases). The V gene lost 4 bases and the J gene lost 1 base, with 11 bases spanning the gap. Germline values: CDR1 SNHLY, CDR2 FYNNEI. The CDR3 runs to 15 residues. CDR3 nucleotides: TGTGCCAGCAGTGGGGGGAGAGGGAGCAATCAGCCCCAGCATTTT. Protein: CASSGGRGSNQPQHF. The entire variable domain, with the rest obtained from reference TRBV2 and TRBJ1-5, is as follows: EPEVTQTPSHQVTQMGQEVILRCVPISNHLYFYWYRQILGQKVEFLVSFYNNEISEKSEIFDDQFSVERPDGSNFTLKIRSTKLEDSAMYFCASSGGRGSNQPQHFGDGTRLSIL.

This clone was seen just once. This chain links TRBV27 with TRBJ2-3; no reliable D call. The CDR3 spans 13 residues. Germline-derived CDR1 and CDR2 are MNHEY and SMNVEV (reference sequence). V lost 3 bases to trimming and J lost 5 bases, with 9 bases between them. This CDR3 reads CASSFRTGDTQYF. The DNA for the CDR3 is TGTGCCAGCAGTTTTCGGACCGGAGATACGCAGTATTTT.

This clone has only one observation. The V call is TRBV2, the J call TRBJ1-5, with D perhaps matching TRBD1 (6 bases). The CDR3 length is 13 residues. Trimming shortened V by 5 bases and J by 7 bases, and 12 bases separated the two germline ends. Germline CDR1 is SNHLY and CDR2 is FYNNEI. DNA for the CDR3: TGTGCCAGCAGTACAGGGAATTACCAGCCCCAGCATTTT. This translates into CASSTGNYQPQHF.

This chain links TRBV28 with TRBJ1-2, with 9 bases that match TRBD1. J was trimmed by 8 bases and V by 6 bases; bases with no gene match: 19. CDR1 is MDHEN and CDR2 is SYDVKM in the germline V gene. The CDR3 is 17 amino acids. CDR3 in amino acids: CASSEESHRGRIGGYTF. DNA of the CDR3: TGTGCCAGCAGCGAAGAGAGCCACAGGGGGCGGATAGGAGGCTACACCTTC.

This sequence joins TRBV5-1 and TRBJ2-1; 13 bases map to TRBD2. The V gene's germline CDR1 is SGHRS and CDR2 YFSETQ. CDR3 length: 15 amino acids. V gave up 4 bases and J gave up 5 bases; unmatched junction bases: 3. The CDR3 is CASSDTSGGDNEQFF. The CDR3 DNA is TGCGCCAGCAGCGATACTAGCGGGGGGGACAATGAGCAGTTCTTC.

The chain uses TRBV4-1 and TRBJ2-1; TRBD2 matches at 11 bases. From germline, CDR1 is MGHRA and CDR2 YSYEKL. After removal of 0 bases from V and 12 bases from J, the junction contained 7 bases not matched to a gene. The CDR3 sequence is 15 residues long. The CDR3 nucleotides read TGCGCCAGCAGCCAAGATAGCGGGGGGGCGTTCATGCAGTTCTTC. Amino acids: CASSQDSGGAFMQFF.

V usage is TRBV4-1 and J usage is TRBJ2-7, with D tentatively TRBD1 or TRBD2 (5 bases each). Trimming removed 2 bases at V and 0 bases at J, with 23 bases between. The CDR3 extends over 19 amino acids. Germline V CDR1 and CDR2: MGHRA, YSYEKL. The CDR3 is CASSQTWPLGRQSSYEQYF. The CDR3 DNA reads as TGCGCCAGCAGCCAAACTTGGCCGTTGGGACGGCAGAGCTCCTACGAGCAGTACTTC.

This chain joins TRBV23-1 and TRBJ1-5; D gene ambiguous. TRBV23-1 is placed among ORFs of uncertain function. CDR3 length: 16 residues. The V end lost 0 bases, the J end lost 0 bases, and 9 bases lay between the germline ends. DNA of the CDR3: TGCGCCAGCAGTCAATCGGGCAGTAATAGCAATCAGCCCCAGCATTTT. Translation: CASSQSGSNSNQPQHF.

V usage is TRBV19 and J usage is TRBJ2-7, with D perhaps TRBD1 (6 bases). The CDR3 sequence is 13 residues long. Trimming pared 6 bases from V and 0 bases from J, leaving 9 bases between. The germline V gene encodes CDR1 LNHDA and CDR2 SQIVND (reference sequence). The CDR3 is CASSRDNSYEQYF. The DNA of the CDR3 is TGTGCCAGTAGCCGGGACAACTCCTACGAGCAGTACTTC.

The CDR3 loop reads CATSGNEVGGEPQHF. The CDR3 nucleotides read TGTGCCACCAGTGGTAATGAGGTCGGGGGTGAGCCCCAGCATTTT. V usage is TRBV24-1 and J usage is TRBJ1-5; tentatively, D is TRBD1 (5 bases). CDR3 length equals 15 residues. Looked up from germline, CDR1 is KGHDR and CDR2 is SFDVKD. Trimming removed 5 bases at V and 8 bases at J, with 18 bases between.

V is TRBV28 and J is TRBJ2-7, with D unresolved. The ends were cut back, 5 bases at V and 0 bases at J, with 14 bases in the middle. CDR3 length: 15 amino acids. CDR1 and CDR2 from the germline V gene are MDHEN and SYDVKM. The CDR3 protein is CASSPPSLSSYEQYF. The CDR3 DNA follows: TGTGCCAGCAGTCCTCCGAGTCTCAGCTCCTACGAGCAGTACTTC.

The V call is TRBV6-6, the J call TRBJ2-7; 12 bases line up with TRBD1. The germline CDR1 and CDR2 sequences are MNHNY and SVGAGI (reference sequence). J lost 5 bases, V lost 6 bases, and 11 bases had no gene match. The length of the CDR3 is 16 residues. CDR3 loop: CASSPQPGQGAHEQYF. The DNA of the CDR3 is TGTGCCAGCAGCCCCCAACCGGGACAGGGGGCCCACGAGCAGTACTTC.

The chain employs TRBV27 and TRBJ2-5, with TRBD2 identical over 8 bases. This CDR3 region has 13 residues. Germline CDR1 MNHEY, CDR2 SMNVEV (reference sequence). V shed 5 bases and J 5 bases; nucleotides not matched to a gene: 4. The CDR3 is CASSTGTRETQYF. The CDR3 coding sequence is TGTGCCAGCAGTACCGGGACTAGGGAGACCCAGTACTTC.

This chain joins TRBV30 and TRBJ1-2, with D tentatively TRBD1 (5 bases). V gave up 3 bases and J gave up 2 bases, with 13 bases separating them. From germline, CDR1 is GTSNPN and CDR2 SVGIG (reference sequence). The CDR3 is 14 residues long. CDR3 sequence reads: CAWRGRQSNYGYTF. CDR3 nucleotides: TGTGCCTGGAGAGGGAGACAGTCGAACTATGGCTACACCTTC.

The rearrangement links TRBV2 to TRBJ1-6; TRBD1 matches at 7 bases. The CDR3 spans 15 residues. Germline CDR1 and CDR2: SNHLY and FYNNEI. V lost 7 bases to trimming and J lost 8 bases; unmatched junction nucleotides: 11. The CDR3, as DNA: TGTGCCAGCAAGAGGGGGCAGGGAGGTTATTCACCCCTCCACTTT. It yields the protein CASKRGQGGYSPLHF.

The chain combines TRBV27 with TRBJ2-7, with 8 bases that match TRBD2. The CDR3 loop spans 14 amino acids. The V and J ends lost 3 bases and 4 bases, in that order; junction bases with no gene match: 5. Germline loops: CDR1 MNHEY, CDR2 SMNVEV (reference sequence). This CDR3 is CASSFQRENYEQYF. The CDR3 DNA is TGTGCCAGCAGTTTTCAGCGGGAGAATTACGAGCAGTACTTC.

This rearrangement joins TRBV14 to TRBJ1-4; TRBD1 agrees at 9 bases. CDR3 length equals 15 residues. The V gene's germline CDR1 is SGHDN and CDR2 FVKESK. The J segment lost 6 bases and the V segment lost 3 bases, leaving 5 bases of the junction unmatched. The CDR3 here is CASSQHRGRDEKLFF. The CDR3 region has the DNA TGTGCCAGCAGCCAGCACAGGGGGCGGGATGAAAAACTGTTTTTT.

The rearrangement links TRBV18 to TRBJ2-7; TRBD1 might be the D (5 bases). Between the trimmed V and J ends, which lost 0 bases and 0 bases, there was a span of 9 bases. The CDR3 is 15 amino acids. Germline V gene lookup returns CDR1 KGHSH and CDR2 LQKENI. The CDR3 reads CASSPPSGPSYEQYF. CDR3 coding DNA: TGTGCCAGCTCACCACCGTCAGGGCCCTCCTACGAGCAGTACTTC. Full variable domain (outside the CDR3, taken from reference TRBV18 and TRBJ2-7): NAGVMQNPRHLVRRRGQEARLRCSPMKGHSHVYWYRQLPEEGLKFMVYLQKENIIDESGMPKERFSAEFPKEGPSILRIQQVVRGDSAAYFCASSPPSGPSYEQYFGPGTRLTVT.

J is TRBJ1-5 and V is TRBV3-1 (or the pseudogene TRBV3-2); TRBD1 aligns across 7 bases. This CDR3 has 15 amino acids. Per the germline V gene, CDR1 is LGHDT and CDR2 is YNNKEL (reference sequence). V shed 6 bases, J shed 0 bases, and the junction held 5 bases outside the gene matches. The CDR3 here is CASSPTGYSNQPQHF. The CDR3 DNA reads as TGTGCCAGCAGTCCGACAGGGTATAGCAATCAGCCCCAGCATTTT.